This T cell receptor beta chain was found in a study of technical replicates of blood from four donors. Some clones are missing from TCRdb's copy, which holds only in-frame ones; the method was immunoSEQ multiplex PCR. The sample includes just over 95,000 clones, around 96% of them seen just once. The CDR3 is 13 residues long. The trim removed 8 bases at V and 5 bases at J, leaving 8 bases unmatched. Looked up from germline, CDR1 is WNHNN and CDR2 is SYGVQD (reference sequence). The chain links TRBV10-1 to TRBJ2-5; 7 bases are shared with TRBD1. The sample taken for sequencing was T cells isolated from PBMCs. This sequence originates from a human donor in good health. The CDR3 region is CASSRGLGETQYF. CDR3 in DNA: TGCGCCAGCTCAAGGGGGCTCGGGGAGACCCAGTACTTC.